This is a list of T cell receptor beta chains from one sample in a study of blood T cell repertoires in COVID-19. Clones were sequenced by immunoSEQ multiplex PCR, and TCRdb holds only the in-frame ones, with some missing. The sample holds 250,000 to 350,000 clones, around 83% seen once. The sequencing sample was made of peripheral blood. The receptors originated from a woman in her fifties or sixties with acute or convalescent COVID-19. CDR3s include the opening cysteine and the closing phenylalanine or tryptophan. Fields, in order: D gene, V gene, J gene, clone size, CDR3 protein, CDR3 DNA. D genes are given only for firm matches. For some rows the clone size is stated as once, few or many, or as a class when expanded; others skip it.

d_call: -; v_call: TRBV7-9; j_call: TRBJ1-1; clone_size: -; cdr3_aa: CASSYGHYTEAFF; cdr3_nt: TGTGCCAGCAGCTACGGACATTACACTGAAGCTTTCTTT
d_call: -; v_call: TRBV5-1; j_call: TRBJ1-1; clone_size: few; cdr3_aa: CASSLNYIPQRSGTEAFF; cdr3_nt: TGCGCCAGCAGCTTAAATTACATCCCCCAGCGTAGCGGCACTGAAGCTTTCTTT
d_call: -; v_call: TRBV12-5; j_call: TRBJ1-1; clone_size: -; cdr3_aa: CASGKTGNTEAFF; cdr3_nt: TGTGCTAGTGGAAAGACAGGGAACACTGAAGCTTTCTTT
d_call: -; v_call: TRBV30; j_call: TRBJ1-5; clone_size: -; cdr3_aa: CAWSVQGGQPQHF; cdr3_nt: TGTGCCTGGAGTGTTCAGGGTGGTCAGCCCCAGCATTTT
d_call: -; v_call: TRBV2; j_call: TRBJ1-3; clone_size: -; cdr3_aa: CASSDPRLLSSGNTIYF; cdr3_nt: TGTGCCAGCAGTGACCCTCGACTTCTGAGCTCTGGAAACACCATATATTTT
d_call: TRBD2; v_call: TRBV12-5; j_call: TRBJ2-2; clone_size: -; cdr3_aa: CASGLGLGGTGELFF; cdr3_nt: TGTGCTAGTGGTTTAGGACTAGGTGGGACCGGGGAGCTGTTTTTT
d_call: -; v_call: TRBV2; j_call: TRBJ2-3; clone_size: -; cdr3_aa: CASSERRDGTDTQYF; cdr3_nt: TGTGCCAGCAGTGAAAGGCGGGATGGGACAGATACGCAGTATTTT
d_call: TRBD2; v_call: TRBV2; j_call: TRBJ2-1; clone_size: -; cdr3_aa: CASVSSAGGYNEQFF; cdr3_nt: TGTGCCAGCGTTTCCTCGGCGGGAGGATACAATGAGCAGTTCTTC
d_call: -; v_call: TRBV19; j_call: TRBJ2-2; clone_size: -; cdr3_aa: CASRITGSTGELFF; cdr3_nt: TGTGCCAGTAGGATTACGGGATCGACCGGGGAGCTGTTTTTT
d_call: -; v_call: TRBV24-1; j_call: TRBJ2-2; clone_size: -; cdr3_aa: CATSDSTRGHTGELFF; cdr3_nt: TGTGCCACCAGTGATTCGACCAGGGGCCACACCGGGGAGCTGTTTTTT
d_call: TRBD1; v_call: TRBV2; j_call: TRBJ1-1; clone_size: few; cdr3_aa: CADSTGGNTEAFF; cdr3_nt: TGTGCCGACTCAACAGGGGGGAACACTGAAGCTTTCTTT
d_call: -; v_call: TRBV19; j_call: TRBJ1-4; clone_size: -; cdr3_aa: CASTSREVTENEKLFF; cdr3_nt: TGTGCCAGTACGAGTCGAGAGGTTACTGAGAATGAAAAACTGTTTTTT
d_call: -; v_call: TRBV7-2; j_call: TRBJ1-3; clone_size: once; cdr3_aa: CASSLVHGGNTIYF; cdr3_nt: TGTGCCAGCAGCTTAGTACACGGAGGGAACACCATATATTTT
d_call: -; v_call: TRBV20-1; j_call: TRBJ1-2; clone_size: -; cdr3_aa: CSASVQGRYGYTF; cdr3_nt: TGCAGTGCTAGTGTACAGGGTCGCTATGGCTACACCTTC
d_call: -; v_call: TRBV5-1; j_call: TRBJ1-4; clone_size: -; cdr3_aa: CASTLVGGGDEKLFF; cdr3_nt: TGCGCCAGCACTTTAGTTGGGGGAGGAGATGAAAAACTGTTTTTT
d_call: TRBD1; v_call: TRBV4-2; j_call: TRBJ1-2; clone_size: -; cdr3_aa: CASRSQGTNYGYTF; cdr3_nt: TGTGCCAGCCGATCACAGGGGACTAACTATGGCTACACCTTC
d_call: TRBD1; v_call: TRBV5-1; j_call: TRBJ1-1; clone_size: -; cdr3_aa: CASSLGGQGTEAFF; cdr3_nt: TGCGCCAGCAGCTTGGGGGGACAGGGAACTGAAGCTTTCTTT
d_call: -; v_call: TRBV5-6; j_call: TRBJ2-6; clone_size: -; cdr3_aa: CASSPAGSGANVLTF; cdr3_nt: TGTGCCAGCAGCCCGGCCGGGTCTGGGGCCAACGTCCTGACTTTC
d_call: -; v_call: TRBV20-1; j_call: TRBJ2-3; clone_size: -; cdr3_aa: CSAISNTQYF; cdr3_nt: TGCAGTGCTATTTCAAATACGCAGTATTTT
d_call: -; v_call: TRBV7-3; j_call: TRBJ2-2; clone_size: -; cdr3_aa: CASSFGGRELFF; cdr3_nt: TGTGCCAGCAGCTTCGGGGGGCGGGAGCTGTTTTTT
d_call: -; v_call: TRBV7-2; j_call: TRBJ2-1; clone_size: few; cdr3_aa: CASTPQGRVYNEQFF; cdr3_nt: TGTGCCAGCACCCCCCAGGGAAGGGTCTACAATGAGCAGTTCTTC
d_call: -; v_call: TRBV5-1; j_call: TRBJ1-2; clone_size: -; cdr3_aa: CASSSPGESGYTF; cdr3_nt: TGCGCCAGCAGCTCTCCAGGGGAATCTGGCTACACCTTC
d_call: TRBD2; v_call: TRBV18; j_call: TRBJ2-1; clone_size: -; cdr3_aa: CASSQGLANEQFF; cdr3_nt: TGTGCCAGCTCACAGGGACTAGCCAATGAGCAGTTCTTC
d_call: -; v_call: TRBV4-1; j_call: TRBJ1-3; clone_size: -; cdr3_aa: CASSQEGGRDTIYF; cdr3_nt: TGCGCCAGCAGCCAAGAAGGAGGGCGGGACACCATATATTTT
d_call: TRBD1; v_call: TRBV12-3/TRBV12-4; j_call: TRBJ2-1; clone_size: -; cdr3_aa: CASSATGTGKFF; cdr3_nt: TGTGCCAGCAGCGCTACCGGGACAGGGAAGTTCTTC
d_call: -; v_call: TRBV5-4; j_call: TRBJ1-1; clone_size: -; cdr3_aa: CASSSGLYTEAFF; cdr3_nt: TGTGCCAGCAGCTCGGGGTTGTACACTGAAGCTTTCTTT
d_call: -; v_call: TRBV19; j_call: TRBJ2-7; clone_size: -; cdr3_aa: CASSIGGAYSYEQYF; cdr3_nt: TGTGCCAGTAGTATTGGGGGGGCTTACTCCTACGAGCAGTACTTC
d_call: -; v_call: TRBV7-2; j_call: TRBJ2-1; clone_size: -; cdr3_aa: CASSLARVAEFAQFF; cdr3_nt: TGTGCCAGCAGCTTAGCTAGGGTAGCGGAATTCGCGCAGTTCTTC
d_call: TRBD2; v_call: TRBV30; j_call: TRBJ2-3; clone_size: -; cdr3_aa: CALSSGGPGTDTQYF; cdr3_nt: TGTGCCTTATCTAGCGGGGGGCCTGGCACAGATACGCAGTATTTT
d_call: -; v_call: TRBV5-6; j_call: TRBJ1-1; clone_size: -; cdr3_aa: CASSRQDRKNTEAFF; cdr3_nt: TGTGCCAGCAGCAGACAGGACAGAAAGAACACTGAAGCTTTCTTT
d_call: -; v_call: TRBV29-1; j_call: TRBJ1-1; clone_size: -; cdr3_aa: CSVGEEVGTEAFF; cdr3_nt: TGCAGCGTTGGTGAGGAGGTGGGCACTGAAGCTTTCTTT
d_call: -; v_call: TRBV18; j_call: TRBJ1-1; clone_size: -; cdr3_aa: CASSPPAGFGTEAFF; cdr3_nt: TGTGCCAGCTCACCACCGGCCGGGTTTGGCACTGAAGCTTTCTTT
d_call: TRBD1; v_call: TRBV5-1; j_call: TRBJ1-6; clone_size: -; cdr3_aa: CASSSTGGWNSPLHF; cdr3_nt: TGCGCCAGCAGCTCGACAGGGGGATGGAATTCACCCCTCCACTTT
d_call: -; v_call: TRBV2; j_call: TRBJ1-6; clone_size: -; cdr3_aa: CASSDGDLGSPLHF; cdr3_nt: TGTGCCAGCAGTGACGGGGACTTGGGGTCACCCCTCCACTTT
d_call: -; v_call: TRBV7-9; j_call: TRBJ2-1; clone_size: once; cdr3_aa: CASSSGAVEQFF; cdr3_nt: TGTGCCAGCAGCTCCGGAGCAGTTGAGCAGTTCTTC
d_call: -; v_call: TRBV7-2; j_call: TRBJ2-5; clone_size: -; cdr3_aa: CASSYGTSKGETQYF; cdr3_nt: TGTGCCAGCAGCTACGGGACATCCAAAGGGGAGACCCAGTACTTC
d_call: -; v_call: TRBV11-2; j_call: TRBJ1-2; clone_size: -; cdr3_aa: CASSEVGFYGYTF; cdr3_nt: TGTGCCAGCAGTGAGGTCGGGTTCTATGGCTACACCTTC
d_call: -; v_call: TRBV29-1; j_call: TRBJ1-4; clone_size: -; cdr3_aa: CSVEDRRGEKLFF; cdr3_nt: TGCAGCGTTGAGGACCGACGGGGGGAAAAACTGTTTTTT
d_call: -; v_call: TRBV20-1; j_call: TRBJ1-2; clone_size: -; cdr3_aa: CSVSINYGYTF; cdr3_nt: TGCAGTGTCAGTATTAACTATGGCTACACCTTC
d_call: -; v_call: TRBV5-1; j_call: TRBJ1-2; clone_size: -; cdr3_aa: CASRLGGLNYGYTF; cdr3_nt: TGCGCCAGCAGATTGGGAGGGTTGAACTATGGCTACACCTTC
d_call: -; v_call: TRBV5-5; j_call: TRBJ2-5; clone_size: -; cdr3_aa: CASSLGVGETQYF; cdr3_nt: TGTGCCAGCAGCTTGGGAGTTGGAGAGACCCAGTACTTC
d_call: TRBD2; v_call: TRBV6-1; j_call: TRBJ2-1; clone_size: -; cdr3_aa: CASSEGGSSSEQFF; cdr3_nt: TGTGCCAGCAGTGAAGGCGGGAGTAGCAGTGAGCAGTTCTTC
d_call: -; v_call: TRBV2; j_call: TRBJ1-5; clone_size: -; cdr3_aa: CASGGGGLNQPQHF; cdr3_nt: TGTGCCAGCGGGGGCGGGGGGCTGAATCAGCCCCAGCATTTT
d_call: TRBD1; v_call: TRBV23-1; j_call: TRBJ1-2; clone_size: once; cdr3_aa: CASSQTTGHNYGYTF; cdr3_nt: TGCGCCAGCAGTCAGACGACAGGGCACAACTATGGCTACACCTTC
d_call: -; v_call: TRBV7-9; j_call: TRBJ1-1; clone_size: -; cdr3_aa: CASSLSGSFGTEAFF; cdr3_nt: TGTGCCAGCAGCTTATCCGGGTCGTTCGGCACTGAAGCTTTCTTT
d_call: -; v_call: TRBV11-3; j_call: TRBJ1-1; clone_size: -; cdr3_aa: CASSLGGQQNTEAFF; cdr3_nt: TGTGCCAGCAGCTTAGGAGGACAGCAGAACACTGAAGCTTTCTTT
d_call: -; v_call: TRBV12-3/TRBV12-4; j_call: TRBJ1-2; clone_size: -; cdr3_aa: CASRGPDYGYTF; cdr3_nt: TGTGCCAGCAGGGGCCCGGACTATGGCTACACCTTC
d_call: -; v_call: TRBV10-3; j_call: TRBJ1-6; clone_size: -; cdr3_aa: CAISGAGVYNSPLHF; cdr3_nt: TGTGCCATCAGTGGGGCGGGGGTCTATAATTCACCCCTCCACTTT
d_call: -; v_call: TRBV7-8; j_call: TRBJ1-2; clone_size: once; cdr3_aa: CASSLEFQGGDYGYTF; cdr3_nt: TGTGCCAGCAGCTTAGAATTCCAGGGTGGGGACTATGGCTACACCTTC
d_call: TRBD1; v_call: TRBV28; j_call: TRBJ1-2; clone_size: -; cdr3_aa: CASSFPTGGLGYTF; cdr3_nt: TGTGCCAGCAGTTTTCCCACAGGGGGCCTTGGCTACACCTTC
d_call: -; v_call: TRBV21-1; j_call: TRBJ1-2; clone_size: -; cdr3_aa: CASSLDKNYGYTF; cdr3_nt: TGTGCCAGCAGCCTTGACAAGAACTATGGCTACACCTTC
d_call: -; v_call: TRBV19; j_call: TRBJ1-5; clone_size: -; cdr3_aa: CASTNQADQPQHF; cdr3_nt: TGTGCCAGTACCAACCAAGCCGATCAGCCCCAGCATTTT
d_call: -; v_call: TRBV7-2; j_call: TRBJ1-2; clone_size: -; cdr3_aa: CASSSRTDYGYTF; cdr3_nt: TGTGCCAGCAGCTCCCGGACAGACTATGGCTACACCTTC
d_call: -; v_call: TRBV5-1; j_call: TRBJ1-2; clone_size: -; cdr3_aa: CASSLSGTNLFYGYTF; cdr3_nt: TGCGCCAGCAGCTTGAGCGGGACGAACTTGTTCTATGGCTACACCTTC